These T cell receptor beta chains were read from a single sample in a study of circulating and synovial CD4+ cells in juvenile arthritis. Libraries were prepared by immunoSEQ multiplex PCR; TCRdb keeps only in-frame clonotypes and omits some of them. The sample has 3,200 or so clones, approximately 82% seen once; the top ten hold roughly 4%. Sequences were obtained from CD4+ T cells from synovial fluid. Source of these receptors: a human donor with juvenile idiopathic arthritis. The CDR3 runs from the conserved cysteine through the conserved F or W. The order of the fields is D gene, J gene, clone size, V gene, CDR3 protein, CDR3 DNA. D genes are given only for firm matches. Some rows mark clone size as missing; the rest say once, few, many or name a class of expanded clone.

d_call: NA
j_call: TRBJ1-2
clone_size: NA
v_call: TRBV15
cdr3_aa: CATSRGDNRGYTF
cdr3_nt: TGTGCCACCAGCAGAGGGGACAATCGGGGCTACACCTTC

d_call: TRBD1
j_call: TRBJ1-1
clone_size: NA
v_call: TRBV7-2
cdr3_aa: CASSSSGGPNTEAFF
cdr3_nt: TGTGCCAGCAGCTCCTCAGGGGGCCCGAACACTGAAGCTTTCTTT

d_call: TRBD1
j_call: TRBJ2-5
clone_size: NA
v_call: TRBV10-3
cdr3_aa: CAISDRQGAVQETQYF
cdr3_nt: TGTGCCATCAGTGATAGACAGGGGGCCGTCCAAGAGACCCAGTACTTC

d_call: TRBD1
j_call: TRBJ2-7
clone_size: NA
v_call: TRBV18
cdr3_aa: CASSPPSGTESYEQYF
cdr3_nt: TGTGCCAGCTCACCACCGTCCGGGACAGAGAGCTACGAGCAGTACTTC

d_call: TRBD1
j_call: TRBJ2-5
clone_size: NA
v_call: TRBV10-3
cdr3_aa: CAISEPGQAIQETQYF
cdr3_nt: TGTGCCATCAGTGAGCCAGGACAGGCCATCCAAGAGACCCAGTACTTC

d_call: TRBD2
j_call: TRBJ2-1
clone_size: NA
v_call: TRBV19
cdr3_aa: CASSPGTSGRSSYNEQFF
cdr3_nt: TGTGCCAGTAGTCCCGGGACTAGCGGGAGGAGCTCCTACAATGAGCAGTTCTTC

d_call: TRBD2
j_call: TRBJ2-2
clone_size: NA
v_call: TRBV2
cdr3_aa: CARRAGGSTGELFF
cdr3_nt: TGTGCCAGGAGGGCGGGAGGGAGCACCGGGGAGCTGTTTTTT

d_call: TRBD1
j_call: TRBJ1-1
clone_size: NA
v_call: TRBV5-1
cdr3_aa: CASSRPGQEGTEAFF
cdr3_nt: TGCGCCAGCAGCCGCCCCGGACAGGAGGGAACTGAAGCTTTCTTT

d_call: NA
j_call: TRBJ1-1
clone_size: NA
v_call: TRBV9
cdr3_aa: CASSVRDKTEAFF
cdr3_nt: TGTGCCAGCAGCGTCCGGGACAAGACTGAAGCTTTCTTT

d_call: NA
j_call: TRBJ2-5
clone_size: NA
v_call: TRBV11-2
cdr3_aa: CASSPNVGAGETQYF
cdr3_nt: TGTGCCAGCAGCCCCAACGTTGGGGCCGGAGAGACCCAGTACTTC

d_call: TRBD2
j_call: TRBJ2-1
clone_size: few
v_call: TRBV4-2
cdr3_aa: CASSQAGLAGGKGYNEQFF
cdr3_nt: TGTGCCAGCAGCCAAGCGGGACTAGCGGGAGGGAAGGGCTACAATGAGCAGTTCTTC

d_call: TRBD1
j_call: TRBJ2-5
clone_size: NA
v_call: TRBV7-2
cdr3_aa: CASSYRGETQYF
cdr3_nt: TGTGCCAGCAGCTACAGGGGGGAGACCCAGTACTTC

d_call: NA
j_call: TRBJ2-5
clone_size: once
v_call: TRBV7-3
cdr3_aa: CASSLMGTAGETQYF
cdr3_nt: TGTGCCAGCAGCTTAATGGGGACGGCGGGGGAGACCCAGTACTTC

d_call: TRBD1
j_call: TRBJ1-2
clone_size: NA
v_call: TRBV9
cdr3_aa: CASSGPGTGQMGYGYTF
cdr3_nt: TGTGCCAGCAGCGGGCCCGGGACAGGTCAAATGGGGTATGGCTACACCTTC

d_call: TRBD2
j_call: TRBJ2-3
clone_size: NA
v_call: TRBV11-2
cdr3_aa: CASSFLAGAGTDTQYF
cdr3_nt: TGTGCCAGCAGCTTTCTAGCGGGAGCTGGGACAGATACGCAGTATTTT

d_call: NA
j_call: TRBJ1-2
clone_size: few
v_call: TRBV30
cdr3_aa: CAWSAGGYGYTF
cdr3_nt: TGTGCCTGGAGTGCGGGGGGGTACGGCTACACCTTC

d_call: NA
j_call: TRBJ2-7
clone_size: NA
v_call: TRBV5-8
cdr3_aa: CASNFEASKYEQYF
cdr3_nt: TGTGCCAGCAACTTTGAAGCCTCTAAATACGAGCAGTACTTC

d_call: TRBD2
j_call: TRBJ2-1
clone_size: NA
v_call: TRBV6-5
cdr3_aa: CASSYWRGGNNEQFF
cdr3_nt: TGTGCCAGCAGTTACTGGCGGGGGGGTAACAATGAGCAGTTCTTC

d_call: TRBD2
j_call: TRBJ2-5
clone_size: once
v_call: TRBV10-3
cdr3_aa: CAISDQGLAGGWQTQYF
cdr3_nt: TGTGCCATCAGTGATCAGGGACTAGCGGGGGGGTGGCAGACCCAGTACTTC

d_call: NA
j_call: TRBJ2-5
clone_size: NA
v_call: TRBV5-1
cdr3_aa: CASSLGTVETQYF
cdr3_nt: TGCGCCAGCAGCTTGGGGACTGTAGAGACCCAGTACTTC

d_call: NA
j_call: TRBJ1-3
clone_size: NA
v_call: TRBV6-5
cdr3_aa: CASSLTDSGNTIYF
cdr3_nt: TGTGCCAGCAGTTTAACAGACTCTGGAAACACCATATATTTT

d_call: TRBD1
j_call: TRBJ2-7
clone_size: NA
v_call: TRBV10-3
cdr3_aa: CATTGTGDEQYF
cdr3_nt: TGTGCCACCACCGGGACAGGGGACGAGCAGTACTTC

d_call: TRBD2
j_call: TRBJ2-7
clone_size: NA
v_call: TRBV27
cdr3_aa: CASSLSGLAGGEQYF
cdr3_nt: TGTGCCAGCAGTTTATCGGGGCTAGCGGGGGGCGAGCAGTACTTC

d_call: NA
j_call: TRBJ2-3
clone_size: NA
v_call: TRBV5-8
cdr3_aa: CASSLGTGRDTQYF
cdr3_nt: TGTGCCAGCAGCTTGGGGACGGGGAGAGATACGCAGTATTTT

d_call: TRBD1
j_call: TRBJ2-7
clone_size: NA
v_call: TRBV7-9
cdr3_aa: CASSPRGQGYEQYF
cdr3_nt: TGTGCCAGCAGCCCAAGGGGGCAGGGCTACGAGCAGTACTTC

d_call: NA
j_call: TRBJ2-7
clone_size: NA
v_call: TRBV12-2
cdr3_aa: CASRLDRGYEQYF
cdr3_nt: TGTGCAAGTCGCTTGGACAGGGGGTACGAGCAGTACTTC

d_call: NA
j_call: TRBJ1-2
clone_size: NA
v_call: TRBV5-4
cdr3_aa: CASIGVRGYTF
cdr3_nt: TGTGCCAGCATCGGGGTACGGGGCTACACCTTC

d_call: NA
j_call: TRBJ2-3
clone_size: NA
v_call: TRBV19
cdr3_aa: CASSPQGLGTDTQYF
cdr3_nt: TGTGCCAGTAGTCCACAGGGATTGGGCACAGATACGCAGTATTTT

d_call: TRBD1
j_call: TRBJ1-2
clone_size: NA
v_call: TRBV9
cdr3_aa: CASSTGGLNYGYTF
cdr3_nt: TGTGCCAGCAGCACAGGGGGCCTTAACTATGGCTACACCTTC

d_call: TRBD1
j_call: TRBJ2-1
clone_size: NA
v_call: TRBV6-1
cdr3_aa: CASSEQDRTRINEQFF
cdr3_nt: TGTGCCAGCAGTGAACAGGACAGGACCAGGATCAATGAGCAGTTCTTC

d_call: TRBD1
j_call: TRBJ2-3
clone_size: once
v_call: TRBV18
cdr3_aa: CASSPEGQGQYF
cdr3_nt: TGTGCCAGCTCACCAGAGGGACAGGGGCAGTATTTT

d_call: TRBD1
j_call: TRBJ1-1
clone_size: NA
v_call: TRBV10-3
cdr3_aa: CATLDREGTEAFF
cdr3_nt: TGTGCCACCTTGGACAGGGAGGGCACTGAAGCTTTCTTT

d_call: NA
j_call: TRBJ2-1
clone_size: NA
v_call: TRBV5-6
cdr3_aa: CASSLALAWTGQFF
cdr3_nt: TGTGCCAGCAGCTTGGCCCTAGCGTGGACAGGGCAGTTCTTC

d_call: NA
j_call: TRBJ2-1
clone_size: NA
v_call: TRBV12-1
cdr3_aa: CASSFVTGTSLYEQFF
cdr3_nt: TGTGCCAGCAGCTTTGTCACCGGGACTAGCCTGTATGAGCAGTTCTTC

d_call: NA
j_call: TRBJ2-2
clone_size: NA
v_call: TRBV27
cdr3_aa: CASSPNGIPITGELFF
cdr3_nt: TGTGCCAGCAGTCCAAACGGTATTCCCATTACCGGGGAGCTGTTTTTT

d_call: NA
j_call: TRBJ2-4
clone_size: NA
v_call: TRBV27
cdr3_aa: CASSSLRGAKNIQYF
cdr3_nt: TGTGCCAGCAGTTCGCTAAGGGGAGCCAAAAACATTCAGTACTTC

d_call: NA
j_call: TRBJ2-1
clone_size: NA
v_call: TRBV7-2
cdr3_aa: CASSLSYEQFF
cdr3_nt: TGTGCCAGCAGCTTATCCTATGAGCAGTTCTTC

d_call: NA
j_call: TRBJ1-5
clone_size: NA
v_call: TRBV27
cdr3_aa: CASSYRYSNQPQHF
cdr3_nt: TGTGCCAGCAGTTACAGGTATAGCAATCAGCCCCAGCATTTT

d_call: NA
j_call: TRBJ2-5
clone_size: NA
v_call: TRBV27
cdr3_aa: CASSLEGGGTQYF
cdr3_nt: TGTGCCAGCAGTTTGGAGGGAGGCGGGACCCAGTACTTC

d_call: NA
j_call: TRBJ1-4
clone_size: NA
v_call: TRBV19
cdr3_aa: CASSMGRVPNEKLFF
cdr3_nt: TGTGCCAGTAGTATGGGCAGGGTCCCTAATGAAAAACTGTTTTTT

d_call: TRBD1
j_call: TRBJ1-1
clone_size: once
v_call: TRBV18
cdr3_aa: CASSRDRMNTEAFF
cdr3_nt: TGTGCCAGCTCACGGGACAGAATGAACACTGAAGCTTTCTTT

d_call: TRBD2
j_call: TRBJ2-1
clone_size: NA
v_call: TRBV11-2
cdr3_aa: CASSPRGGYYNEQFF
cdr3_nt: TGTGCCAGCAGCCCCCGGGGGGGGTATTACAATGAGCAGTTCTTC